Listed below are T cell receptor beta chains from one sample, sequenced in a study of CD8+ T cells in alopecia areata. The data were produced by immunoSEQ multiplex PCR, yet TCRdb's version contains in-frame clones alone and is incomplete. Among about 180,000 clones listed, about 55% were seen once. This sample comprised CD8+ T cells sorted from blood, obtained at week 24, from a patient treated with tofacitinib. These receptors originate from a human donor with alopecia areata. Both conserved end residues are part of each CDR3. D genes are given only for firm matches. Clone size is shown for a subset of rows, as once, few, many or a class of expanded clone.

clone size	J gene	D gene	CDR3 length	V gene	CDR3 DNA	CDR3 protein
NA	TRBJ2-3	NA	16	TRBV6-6	TGTGCCAGCAGTTTAACTCTCAGGAATGGCACAGATACGCAGTATTTT	CASSLTLRNGTDTQYF
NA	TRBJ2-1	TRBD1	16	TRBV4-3	TGCGCCAGCAGCCAAGATGACAGGGGGGCAGGGAATGAGCAGTTCTTC	CASSQDDRGAGNEQFF
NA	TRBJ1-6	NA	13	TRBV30	TGTGCCTGGAGTGCTGTGAATAATTCACCCCTCCACTTT	CAWSAVNNSPLHF
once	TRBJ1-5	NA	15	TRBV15	TGTGCCACCAGCAGTTGGACAGCGGCGAATCGAGCCCAGCATTTT	CATSSWTAANRAQHF
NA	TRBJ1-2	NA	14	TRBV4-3	TGCGCCAGCAGCCAAGGGGCAGGGAGCTATGGCTACACCTTC	CASSQGAGSYGYTF
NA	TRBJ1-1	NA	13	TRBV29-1	TGCAGCGTGATAGGGGGAACTAACACTGAAGCTTTCTTT	CSVIGGTNTEAFF
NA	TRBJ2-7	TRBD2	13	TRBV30	TGTGCCTGGAGCCTAGCGGGGTATGTCGAGCAGTACTTC	CAWSLAGYVEQYF
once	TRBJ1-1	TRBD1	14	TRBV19	TGTGCCAGTATGGGACAGGGAATGAACACTGAAGCTTTCTTT	CASMGQGMNTEAFF
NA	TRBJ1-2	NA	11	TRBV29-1	TGCAGCGTTGTCTTAGGCGCAGAAGACACCTTC	CSVVLGAEDTF
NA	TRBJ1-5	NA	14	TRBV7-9	TGTGCCAGCAGCCCCCAATATAGCAATCAGCCCCAGCATTTT	CASSPQYSNQPQHF
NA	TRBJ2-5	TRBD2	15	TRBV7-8	TGTGCCAGCAGCTCTAGCGGGAATGAAGAAGAGACCCAGTACTTC	CASSSSGNEEETQYF
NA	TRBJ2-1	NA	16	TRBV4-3	TGCGCCAGCAGCCAAGACAGGGGCAGGGGAAACAATGAGCAGTTCTTC	CASSQDRGRGNNEQFF
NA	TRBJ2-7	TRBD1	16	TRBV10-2	TGCGCCAGCAGACGTAATACCGGGACAGCAGCCTACGAGCAGTACTTC	CASRRNTGTAAYEQYF
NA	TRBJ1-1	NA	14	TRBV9	TGTGCCAGCAGCGCCGACACAGGGAGCACTGAAGCTTTCTTT	CASSADTGSTEAFF
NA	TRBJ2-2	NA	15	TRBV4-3	TGCGCCAGCAGCCAAGGGACAGTTAACACCGGGGAGCTGTTTTTT	CASSQGTVNTGELFF
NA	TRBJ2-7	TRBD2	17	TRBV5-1	TGCGCCAGCAGCTCATACATTAGCGGGGGCGGTTTCTACGAGCAGTACTTC	CASSSYISGGGFYEQYF
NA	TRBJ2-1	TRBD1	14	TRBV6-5	TGTGCCAGCAGTCAGGGACAGGGGTCCAATGAGCAGTTCTTC	CASSQGQGSNEQFF
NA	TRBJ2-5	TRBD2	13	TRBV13	TGTGCCAGCAGCCCCACGGGAGGAGAGACCCAGTACTTC	CASSPTGGETQYF
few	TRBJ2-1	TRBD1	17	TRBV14	TGTGCCAGCAGCCACCTGACAGGGGCGCACACCTACAATGAGCAGTTCTTC	CASSHLTGAHTYNEQFF
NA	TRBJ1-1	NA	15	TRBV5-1	TGCGCCAGCAGCTTTTCCGGGGGAAGCGACACTGAAGCTTTCTTT	CASSFSGGSDTEAFF
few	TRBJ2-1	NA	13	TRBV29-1	TGCAGCGTTGAAGGGGGTCAGTTTGGTGAGCAGTTCTTC	CSVEGGQFGEQFF
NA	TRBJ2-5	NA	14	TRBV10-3	TGTGCCATCAGTGATCGGGGGCCGGGGGAGACCCAGTACTTC	CAISDRGPGETQYF
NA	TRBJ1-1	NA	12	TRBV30	TGTGCCTGGAGCCCGGGCGAGGTAGAAGCTTTCTTT	CAWSPGEVEAFF
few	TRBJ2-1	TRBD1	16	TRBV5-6	TGTGCCAGCAGCGTGGCCGGGACAGGGGGTTTCAATGAGCAGTTCTTC	CASSVAGTGGFNEQFF
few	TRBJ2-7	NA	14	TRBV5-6	TGTGCCAGCAGCTTGTCAGGAATGCTCTACGAGCAGTACTTC	CASSLSGMLYEQYF
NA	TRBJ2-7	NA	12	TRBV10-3	TGTGCCATCAACGAGGGGGGCTACGAGCAGTACTTC	CAINEGGYEQYF
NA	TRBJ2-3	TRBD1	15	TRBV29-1	TGCAGCGTTGAAGGGGGACAGTTAAGCACAGATACGCAGTATTTT	CSVEGGQLSTDTQYF
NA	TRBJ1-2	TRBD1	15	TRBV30	TGTGCCTGCCTCAGTTCTGGACAGGGCGACTATGGCTACACCTTC	CACLSSGQGDYGYTF
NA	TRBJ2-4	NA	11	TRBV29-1	TGCAGCGTTTTTTACAAAAACATTCAGTACTTC	CSVFYKNIQYF
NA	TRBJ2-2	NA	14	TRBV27	TGTGCCAGCAGCTCTTACTCCTACACCGGGGAGCTGTTTTTT	CASSSYSYTGELFF
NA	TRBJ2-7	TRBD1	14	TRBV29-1	TGCAGCGTTGAAGTAGGGACAGGCTTCGACGAGCAGTACTTC	CSVEVGTGFDEQYF
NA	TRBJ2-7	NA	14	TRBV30	TGTGCCTGGAGTGTGGTCCCACTCGGGGGCGAGCAGTACTTC	CAWSVVPLGGEQYF
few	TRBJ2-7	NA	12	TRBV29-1	TGCAGCGTTGAATCGGAGAACTACGAGCAGTACTTC	CSVESENYEQYF
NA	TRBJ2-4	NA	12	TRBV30	TGTGCCTGGAGTTTAGAAAGGGACATTCAGTACTTC	CAWSLERDIQYF
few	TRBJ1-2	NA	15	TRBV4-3	TGCGCCAGCAGCCAAGATCGGCAGACTAACTATGGCTACACCTTC	CASSQDRQTNYGYTF
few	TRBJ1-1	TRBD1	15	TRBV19	TGTGCCAGTAGTATCGGGGACAGGCTGAACACTGAAGCTTTCTTT	CASSIGDRLNTEAFF
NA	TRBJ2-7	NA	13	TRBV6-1	TGTGCCAGCAGTGACGGGTGGGCCTACGAGCAGTACTTC	CASSDGWAYEQYF
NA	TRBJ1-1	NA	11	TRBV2	TGTGCCTTCCTCCGCAACACTGAAGCTTTCTTT	CAFLRNTEAFF
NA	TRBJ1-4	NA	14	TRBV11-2	TGTGCCAGCAGCTTAGGTCAGGCTAATGAAAAACTGTTTTTT	CASSLGQANEKLFF
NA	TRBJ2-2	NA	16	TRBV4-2	TGTGCCAGCAGCCAAGTAGCAGGACAGAACACCGGGGAGCTGTTTTTT	CASSQVAGQNTGELFF
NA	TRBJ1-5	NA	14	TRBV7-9	TGTGCCAGCAGCGAAGCAGGGAGGAATCAGCCCCAGCATTTT	CASSEAGRNQPQHF
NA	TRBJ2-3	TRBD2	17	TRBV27	TGTGCCAGCAGTTCGGGACTAGCGGGGGGGCCAGGGGATACGCAGTATTTT	CASSSGLAGGPGDTQYF
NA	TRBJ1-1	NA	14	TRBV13	TGTGCCAGCAGCTTAGCACAACCGAACACTGAAGCTTTCTTT	CASSLAQPNTEAFF
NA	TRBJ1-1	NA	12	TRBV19	TGTGCCAGTAACGTCGGGAACACTGAAGCTTTCTTT	CASNVGNTEAFF